A single sample is the source of the 8 T cell receptor beta chains below, sequenced in a study of blood T cell repertoires in COVID-19. Data came from immunoSEQ multiplex PCR; TCRdb stores just in-frame clones and leaves some out. Here the sample spans some 70,000 clones, 84% being singletons. The sample taken for sequencing was peripheral blood. These receptors were taken from a man aged 50-60 years with COVID-19, enrolled during active disease.

The chain is built from TRBV7-3 and TRBJ1-1; a weak D match, TRBD1 (5 bases). Per germline, CDR1 SGHTA and CDR2 FQGTGA. This CDR3 spans 14 amino acids. V shed 2 bases and J shed 0 bases, with 7 bases lying between them. As DNA, the CDR3 is TGTGCCAGCAGCTTACAGGGATTGAACACTGAAGCTTTCTTT. Translated, it gives CASSLQGLNTEAFF. Looking up the rest from reference TRBV7-3 and TRBJ1-1 gives the full variable domain: GAGVSQTPSNKVTEKGKYVELRCDPISGHTALYWYRQSLGQGPEFLIYFQGTGAADDSGLPNDRFFAVRPEGSVSTLKIQRTERGDSAVYLCASSLQGLNTEAFFGQGTRLTVV.

This clone has just one count. The chain has TRBV29-1 and TRBJ1-1; D gene unclear. Germline CDR1 and CDR2: SQVTM and ANQGSEA. Trimming removed 6 bases at V and 5 bases at J, with 16 bases between. The CDR3 runs 13 residues. The CDR3 DNA sequence: TGCAGCGTACGTAAACTGGTGCGGACTGAAGCTTTCTTT. Protein: CSVRKLVRTEAFF. The full variable domain, its missing parts supplied by reference TRBV29-1 and TRBJ1-1, is SAVISQKPSRDICQRGTSLTIQCQVDSQVTMMFWYRQQPGQSLTLIATANQGSEATYESGFVIDKFPISRPNLTFSTLTVSNMSPEDSSIYLCSVRKLVRTEAFFGQGTRLTVV.

The rearrangement links TRBV6-5 to TRBJ2-7; 8 bases agree with TRBD1. V shed 5 bases, J shed 2 bases, and the junction held 5 bases outside the gene matches. CDR3 length: 14 residues. Looked up from germline, CDR1 is MNHEY and CDR2 is SVGAGI. The CDR3 here is CASSRQGSAYEQYF. The CDR3 DNA reads as TGTGCCAGCAGTCGACAGGGGAGCGCCTACGAGCAGTACTTC.

CDR3 loop: CASSFDAAGGPQETQYF. The CDR3 bases are TGTGCCAGCAGCTTCGATGCAGCGGGGGGGCCACAAGAGACCCAGTACTTC. V usage is TRBV5-6 and J usage is TRBJ2-5, with 10 bases fitting TRBD2. V dropped 2 bases and J dropped 2; count of bases not matched to a gene: 9. This CDR3 has 17 amino acids. From germline, CDR1 is SGHDT and CDR2 YYEEEE.

J is TRBJ2-7 and V is TRBV5-4; 12 nucleotides align to TRBD1. J lost 4 bases, V lost 2 bases, and 7 bases had no gene match. Germline loops: CDR1 SGHNT, CDR2 YYREEE (reference sequence). This CDR3 has 16 residues. CDR3 sequence (DNA): TGTGCCAGCAGCTTAGGAGGGACAGGGGGCATATACGAGCAGTACTTC. Translated, it gives CASSLGGTGGIYEQYF.

This clone has just one count. The gene calls are TRBV19 and TRBJ2-3, with D possibly being TRBD2 (5 bases). This CDR3 spans 15 amino acids. V was shortened by 2 bases and J by 7 bases, with 16 bases between the two germline ends. CDR1 is LNHDA and CDR2 is SQIVND in the germline V gene (reference sequence). DNA of the CDR3: TGTGCCAGTAGTATACAGCGGAGCCCCTCATATACGCAGTATTTT. As protein: CASSIQRSPSYTQYF.

For the CDR3, the DNA is TGTGCCTGGACCCAAGGAGGGAGGTTCGGTGGCTACACCTTC. Protein sequence: CAWTQGGRFGGYTF. This chain connects TRBV30 to TRBJ1-2; no firm D call. Trimming stripped 4 bases from V and 7 bases from J, with 19 bases between. The V gene's germline CDR1 is GTSNPN and CDR2 SVGIG (reference sequence). The CDR3 runs 14 residues.

The chain uses TRBV9 and TRBJ1-5; D gene ambiguous. V lost 4 bases to trimming and J lost 8 bases, with 13 bases between them. Germline loops: CDR1 SGDLS, CDR2 YYNGEE. This CDR3 has 13 amino acids. CDR3 sequence reads: CASSPRGGKPQHF. CDR3 nucleotides: TGTGCCAGCAGCCCGCGAGGTGGAAAGCCCCAGCATTTT.